The sequence of this T cell receptor beta chain was determined in a study of shared clonotypes between healthy human individuals. Study background: A donor's plate count was three for CD4 naive and three for CD4 memory; CD8 naive had two and CD8 memory one.

The study drew its donors from healthy HIV-negative adults without recent acute infections or vaccinations. Trimming took 1 base from V and 0 from J, leaving 6 bases between them. CDR3 size: 14 residues. Germline loops: CDR1 SQVTM, CDR2 ANQGSEA. The assay was run at deep level. The table came from immunoSEQ multiplex PCR; TCRdb's copy has only in-frame clones and leaves some out. The data show 2 million to 2.5 million clones, about 95% seen once. The sequence derives from a man between 18 and 29 years old in good health. The chain uses TRBV29-1 and TRBJ2-2; maybe TRBD1 (5 bases). Material for sequencing was naive CD4+ T cells sorted from blood. The subset: CD45RA+ positively selected. DNA for the CDR3: TGCAGCGTTGAAGTAGGGGCGAACACCGGGGAGCTGTTTTTT. This sequence encodes CSVEVGANTGELFF.